This record looks at one T cell receptor beta chain sequence and its context. Its antigen is unknown. Before thyroid surgery, none of the patients had received any treatment. CDR3 length: 13 amino acids. CDR1 is SGHRS and CDR2 is YFSETQ in the germline V gene. After removal of 4 bases from V and 8 bases from J, the junction contained 8 bases not matched to a gene. In the authors' workflow: Clinicopathological groups differed in CDR3, with these differences serving to build a distant-metastasis classifier for papillary thyroid cancer. TCRdb re-called clones from the PCR reads using MiXCR. TCRdb, not the original authors, processed these V and J calls. The repertoire holds around 7,000 clones, about 35% seen once, with less than 45% in the top ten. These data come from a study of metastatic and nonmetastatic thyroid tumors. Study conclusions and caveats: Benign nodules were reported to have significantly lower TCR beta diversity than malignant thyroid tumors, in blood and tumor.

The source is a female donor with papillary thyroid cancer or a benign thyroid nodule (not recorded which). Some clones in this sample may be carry-over from other donors' samples. Sequenced input: adjacent normal tissue. The rearrangement links TRBV5-1 to TRBJ1-2, with TRBD1 matching over 7 bases. The CDR3 DNA sequence: TGCGCCAGCAGCCCGACAGGGTCGATCGGCTACACCTTC. Translating it yields CASSPTGSIGYTF.